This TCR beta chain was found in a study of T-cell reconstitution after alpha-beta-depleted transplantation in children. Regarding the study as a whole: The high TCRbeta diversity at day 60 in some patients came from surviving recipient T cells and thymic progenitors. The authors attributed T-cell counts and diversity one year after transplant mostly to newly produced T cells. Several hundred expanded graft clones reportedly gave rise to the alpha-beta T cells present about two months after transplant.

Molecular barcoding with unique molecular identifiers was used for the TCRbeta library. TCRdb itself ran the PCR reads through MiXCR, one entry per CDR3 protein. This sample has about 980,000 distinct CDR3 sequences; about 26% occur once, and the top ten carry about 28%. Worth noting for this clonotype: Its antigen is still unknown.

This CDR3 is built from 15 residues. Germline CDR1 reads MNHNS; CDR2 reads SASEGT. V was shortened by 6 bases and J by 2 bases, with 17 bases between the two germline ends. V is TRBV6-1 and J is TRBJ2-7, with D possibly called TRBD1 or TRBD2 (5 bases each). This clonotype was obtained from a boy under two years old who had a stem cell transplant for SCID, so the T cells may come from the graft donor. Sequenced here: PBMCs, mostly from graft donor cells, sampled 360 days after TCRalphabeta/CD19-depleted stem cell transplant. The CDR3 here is CASSRDGGTAYEQYF. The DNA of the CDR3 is TGTGCCAGCAGCCGGGACGGAGGCACGGCCTACGAGCAGTACTTC.